This is a list of T cell receptor beta chains from one sample in a study of CD8 T cells in ankylosing spondylitis. TCRdb reanalysed the 5' RACE reads using MiXCR and keeps one entry per CDR3 protein. Of about 800,000 distinct CDR3 sequences in the sample, 12% were seen once. Sequencing was performed on blood, either unsorted or a sorted T cell fraction (not recorded which). These receptors originate from a male donor with ankylosing spondylitis. CDR3s include the opening cysteine and the closing phenylalanine or tryptophan. A D gene is named only where the DNA matches it firmly. The size of a clone is reported for some rows only, either as once, few or many, or as a class for expanded clones.

abundance: few
j_gene: TRBJ1-2
v_gene: TRBV6-5
d_gene: -
CDR3aa: CASSYPDGPGGYTF
CDR3nt: TGTGCCAGCAGTTACCCCGACGGACCCGGGGGCTACACCTTC

abundance: -
j_gene: TRBJ2-1
v_gene: TRBV9
d_gene: -
CDR3aa: CASSGNIQSEQFF
CDR3nt: TGTGCCAGCAGCGGCAATATCCAGAGTGAGCAGTTCTTC

abundance: many
j_gene: TRBJ2-2
v_gene: TRBV6-5
d_gene: -
CDR3aa: CASSYEGGTITGELFF
CDR3nt: TGTGCCAGCAGTTACGAAGGCGGAACCATCACCGGGGAGCTGTTTTTT

abundance: few
j_gene: TRBJ2-2
v_gene: TRBV24-1
d_gene: -
CDR3aa: CATSATGRMRTGELFF
CDR3nt: TGTGCCACCAGTGCCACTGGGAGGATGCGGACCGGGGAGCTGTTTTTT

abundance: -
j_gene: TRBJ2-5
v_gene: TRBV28
d_gene: -
CDR3aa: CASSLRSPPTQYF
CDR3nt: TGTGCCAGCAGTTTACGTTCCCCCCCGACCCAGTACTTC

abundance: many
j_gene: TRBJ2-7
v_gene: TRBV6-5
d_gene: -
CDR3aa: CASSYSWGSDEQYF
CDR3nt: TGTGCCAGCAGTTACTCGTGGGGTTCCGACGAGCAGTACTTC

abundance: -
j_gene: TRBJ1-2
v_gene: TRBV7-2
d_gene: -
CDR3aa: CASSLAGLYYGYTF
CDR3nt: TGTGCCAGCAGCTTAGCGGGACTTTACTATGGCTACACCTTC

abundance: -
j_gene: TRBJ1-2
v_gene: TRBV7-2
d_gene: -
CDR3aa: CASSQRGQSYGYTF
CDR3nt: TGTGCCAGCAGCCAGCGGGGACAAAGCTATGGCTACACCTTC

abundance: many
j_gene: TRBJ1-2
v_gene: TRBV10-3
d_gene: -
CDR3aa: CAIISDRDYGYTF
CDR3nt: TGTGCCATAATATCGGACAGAGACTATGGCTACACCTTC

abundance: -
j_gene: TRBJ2-2
v_gene: TRBV5-1
d_gene: TRBD2
CDR3aa: CASSLGLAGEDTGELFF
CDR3nt: TGCGCCAGCAGCTTGGGACTAGCGGGAGAGGATACCGGGGAGCTGTTTTTT

abundance: -
j_gene: TRBJ2-1
v_gene: TRBV3-1
d_gene: TRBD2
CDR3aa: CASSQDVGLAGVRSYNEQFF
CDR3nt: TGTGCCAGCAGCCAAGATGTGGGACTAGCGGGAGTTAGGTCCTACAATGAGCAGTTCTTC

abundance: few
j_gene: TRBJ2-4
v_gene: TRBV9
d_gene: TRBD1
CDR3aa: CASTRDSQNIQYF
CDR3nt: TGTGCCAGCACCCGGGACAGCCAAAACATTCAGTACTTC

abundance: -
j_gene: TRBJ1-5
v_gene: TRBV24-1
d_gene: TRBD1
CDR3aa: CATSRTGSNQPQHF
CDR3nt: TGTGCCACCTCCAGGACAGGGTCCAATCAGCCCCAGCATTTT

abundance: few
j_gene: TRBJ2-3
v_gene: TRBV11-1
d_gene: TRBD2
CDR3aa: CASSLGRPGLAGAVTDTQYF
CDR3nt: TGTGCCAGCAGCCTGGGACGTCCGGGACTAGCGGGAGCTGTCACAGATACGCAGTATTTT

abundance: -
j_gene: TRBJ2-7
v_gene: TRBV4-3
d_gene: -
CDR3aa: CASSQDYQGSPREQYF
CDR3nt: TGCGCCAGCAGCCAAGATTATCAGGGATCGCCTCGGGAGCAGTACTTC

abundance: -
j_gene: TRBJ1-5
v_gene: TRBV6-2/TRBV6-3
d_gene: -
CDR3aa: CASSYEEGRGNQPQHF
CDR3nt: TGTGCCAGCAGTTACGAAGAAGGGAGGGGCAATCAGCCCCAGCATTTT

abundance: -
j_gene: TRBJ1-2
v_gene: TRBV10-3
d_gene: -
CDR3aa: CAISESGLSGYTF
CDR3nt: TGTGCCATCAGTGAGTCGGGGTTGAGTGGCTACACCTTC

abundance: few
j_gene: TRBJ2-5
v_gene: TRBV24-1
d_gene: -
CDR3aa: CATSDSGTEETQYF
CDR3nt: TGTGCCACCAGTGATTCCGGGACCGAAGAGACCCAGTACTTC

abundance: few
j_gene: TRBJ1-1
v_gene: TRBV7-9
d_gene: -
CDR3aa: CASSLEYHTEAFF
CDR3nt: TGTGCCAGCAGTTTGGAATACCACACTGAAGCTTTCTTT

abundance: few
j_gene: TRBJ1-6
v_gene: TRBV20-1
d_gene: -
CDR3aa: CSAGGSLGRSPLHF
CDR3nt: TGCAGTGCAGGAGGTTCATTGGGAAGGTCACCCCTCCACTTT

abundance: many
j_gene: TRBJ1-5
v_gene: TRBV28
d_gene: -
CDR3aa: CASSPYGQPQHF
CDR3nt: TGTGCCAGCAGTCCTTATGGCCAGCCCCAGCATTTT

abundance: -
j_gene: TRBJ2-2
v_gene: TRBV5-1
d_gene: -
CDR3aa: CASSSSDTGELFF
CDR3nt: TGCGCCAGCAGCTCCTCAGACACCGGGGAGCTGTTTTTT

abundance: few
j_gene: TRBJ2-1
v_gene: TRBV18
d_gene: TRBD2
CDR3aa: CASSPALAGGNNEQFF
CDR3nt: TGTGCCAGCTCACCCGCCCTAGCGGGGGGCAACAATGAGCAGTTCTTC

abundance: few
j_gene: TRBJ1-1
v_gene: TRBV4-2
d_gene: -
CDR3aa: CASSQDLSVRATEAFF
CDR3nt: TGTGCCAGCAGCCAAGATTTAAGTGTAAGGGCCACTGAAGCTTTCTTT

abundance: few
j_gene: TRBJ2-7
v_gene: TRBV10-3
d_gene: -
CDR3aa: CAISESRGRRTYEQYF
CDR3nt: TGTGCCATCAGTGAGTCGCGAGGTAGAAGAACCTACGAGCAGTACTTC